This is a list of T cell receptor beta chains from one sample in a study of glioma-infiltrating T cells. TCRdb reprocessed the multiplex PCR reads with MiXCR, giving one entry per CDR3 protein. The sample shows a few hundred thousand distinct CDR3 sequences, 41% of them seen only once. The sample was glioma tissue, nonneoplastic brain tissue, or PBMCs (not recorded which). The receptor source for this set is a human donor with low-grade glioma or glioblastoma, undergoing nonglioma brain surgery, or in good health (not recorded which). Both conserved end residues are part of each CDR3.

v_call | cdr3_aa
TRBV28 | CASSRAGLATDTQYF
TRBV4-3 | CASSQSGTSKVTDTQYF
TRBV6-1 | CAISERGQVPNYGYTF
TRBV25-1 | CASNTGTSGRVTSYEQYF
TRBV4-3 | CASSQVFVGELFF
TRBV24-1 | CATSADGRTYGYTF
TRBV15 | CATSRDLGQTYNEQFF
TRBV12-3/TRBV12-4 | CASSQLLNYGYTF
TRBV4-1 | CASSQGWMVEQFF
TRBV7-2 | CASSLRRGMNSPLHF
TRBV3-1 | CASSQGPYSANEQFF
TRBV4-1 | CASSQEFELQSGELFF
TRBV28 | CASSTGQGTNQPQHF
TRBV5-1 | CASSSFPSGSGYEQYF
TRBV28 | CASSFRRAGVQFF
TRBV12-3/TRBV12-4 | CASSFSSNQPQHF
TRBV18 | CASSPTSGFSYEQYF
TRBV27 | CASSLLAAQGNEQFF
TRBV19 | CASSMLAGSSYEQYF
TRBV20-1 | CSAGTGGGKPLHF
TRBV7-9 | CASSSGGAEQYF
TRBV4-3 | CASSQDLGGAYEQYF
TRBV24-1 | CATSPPTGRVNTGELFF
TRBV10-3 | CASRLNRRELDTQYF
TRBV5-1 | CASRVDSGQPQHF
TRBV27 | CASRFMQGNTGELFF
TRBV27 | CASSPPGSGRSSYEQYF
TRBV28 | CASRETGTSETQFF
TRBV20-1 | CSARDRIGTYEQYF
TRBV6-1 | CATGESSSYNEQFF
TRBV28 | CASMKRVGQHTLNYNEQFF
TRBV7-6 | CASSLGFAYTQYF
TRBV7-3 | CASSSIAGGRTDTQYF
TRBV27 | CASSLYSRGLYGYTF
TRBV15 | CATSRPDTPFLYGYTF
TRBV6-2/TRBV6-3 | CASSYAGTRRALYKINEQFF
TRBV2 | CASSEGTSRSYEQYF
TRBV19 | CASSRAADNSPLHF
TRBV11-1 | CARSFLAGVYHNEQFF
TRBV28 | CASSSSGDASGANVLTF
TRBV7-9 | CASSFTYEQYF
TRBV6-1 | CASSPHRGAGGVEQFF
TRBV5-4 | CASSLDREADTQYF
TRBV11-1 | CASSRDTKEDTQYF
TRBV18 | CASSPAGTYNEQFF
TRBV7-6 | CASSDIRVVSGEQYF
TRBV4-3 | CASSPRLAGNEQFF
TRBV7-2 | CASSLVGTGGNYDQYF
TRBV7-9 | CASSLGRADRKETQYF
TRBV2 | CASIPGTSGRVYNEQFF
TRBV28 | CASNGPVKGYNEQFF
TRBV19 | CASSIRGGLTLSYEQYF
TRBV4-3 | CASSQDWRQMYNEQFF
TRBV20-1 | CSAIDRRGWENEQSF
TRBV27 | CASSPVGFGTVSYEQYF
TRBV10-3 | CATGPGATDTQYF
TRBV29-1 | CSAGMGRGGDAEAFF
TRBV4-2 | CATSSDRYSYEQYF
TRBV4-1 | CASSQISTPWTGNQPQHF
TRBV7-9 | CASSLRLPEQFF